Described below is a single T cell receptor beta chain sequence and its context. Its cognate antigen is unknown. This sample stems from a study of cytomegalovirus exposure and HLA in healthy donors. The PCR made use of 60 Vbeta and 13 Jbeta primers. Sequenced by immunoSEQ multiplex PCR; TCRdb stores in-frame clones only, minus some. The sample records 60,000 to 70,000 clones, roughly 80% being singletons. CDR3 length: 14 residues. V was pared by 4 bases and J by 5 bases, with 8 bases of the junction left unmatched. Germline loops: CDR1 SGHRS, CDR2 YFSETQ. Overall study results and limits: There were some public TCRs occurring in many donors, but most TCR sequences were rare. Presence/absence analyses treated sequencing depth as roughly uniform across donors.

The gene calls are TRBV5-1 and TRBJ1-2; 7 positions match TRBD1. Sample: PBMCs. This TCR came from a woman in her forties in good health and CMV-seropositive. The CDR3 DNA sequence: TGCGCCAGCAGCGAGACAGGGAATCGGTATGGCTACACCTTC. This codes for CASSETGNRYGYTF.